This TCR beta chain was captured by sequencing in a study of T cells in Graves' hyperthyroidism and ophthalmopathy. Overall study: The blood sample was taken at first diagnosis, before treatment began. Study conclusions and caveats: Ophthalmopathy, as predicted by the model, came a median roughly 6.5 months after the prediction.

Newly diagnosed hyperthyroidism, duration under 2 months, in patients aged 18 to 65. Patients were excluded because of uncontrolled infection, other autoimmune disease, pregnancy or lactation. Researchers took RNA transcripts and amplified the TCR beta CDR3 regions from them. First-round RT-PCR with HTBI primers amplified the TCR CDR3 region. TCRdb passed the multiplex PCR reads through MiXCR, listing each CDR3 protein once. The sample records 600,000 or so distinct CDR3 sequences, 15% to 20% being singletons. Points on this clonotype: Antigen unknown.

V was clipped by 1 base and J by 5 bases, with 14 bases between them. Germline V CDR1 and CDR2: SGHVS, FQNEAQ. The CDR3 totals 15 residues. This chain connects TRBV7-8 to TRBJ2-5, with D maybe TRBD1 (6 bases). Sequenced input: blood. The sequence was obtained from a woman between 25 and 40 years old with Graves' hyperthyroidism. CDR3 sequence (DNA): TGTGCCAGCAGCTTAGGCCGAGCAGGGGCTGAGACCCAGTACTTC. Translation: CASSLGRAGAETQYF.